The subject of this entry is one T cell receptor beta chain. The antigen is undetermined. Using RNA transcripts as the source, TCR beta CDR3 regions were amplified. RT-PCR in the first round (using the HTBI primer set) targeted the TCR CDR3. MiXCR, run by TCRdb on the multiplex PCR reads, gives a single entry per CDR3 protein. This sample has 380,000 or so distinct CDR3 sequences, with approximately 19% found just once. Exclusion followed for patients with uncontrolled infection, other autoimmune disease, pregnancy or lactation. Diagnosing involved the use of clinical symptoms, serum thyroxine and TRAb, thyroid ultrasound and orbital computed tomography. The data were taken from a study of T cells in Graves' hyperthyroidism and ophthalmopathy. Broader study findings: The model predicted ophthalmopathy a median around 6.5 months before onset.

Sequenced input: blood. The sequence was obtained from a woman aged 18-29 years with Graves' hyperthyroidism.

CDR3 nucleotides: TGTGCTAGCGGACAGCGGAACACTGAAGCTTTCTTT. It encodes CASGQRNTEAFF. The chain couples TRBV12-5 to TRBJ1-1; TRBD1 is a possible D gene (6 bases). The CDR3 runs to 12 residues. V lost 9 bases and J lost 1, with 9 bases in between. The germline V gene has CDR1 LGHNT and CDR2 FRNRAP.